Following are 6 T cell receptor beta chains from one sample sequenced in a study of Graves' ophthalmopathy and Graves' hyperthyroidism. Amplified material comprised TCR beta CDR3 regions derived from RNA transcripts. An opening RT-PCR round employed HTBI primers and preceded a second-round multiplex PCR. TCRdb used MiXCR to reprocess the multiplex PCR reads, holding one entry per CDR3 protein. The sample consists of more than 550,000 distinct CDR3 sequences, about 38% of them appearing once. Specimen: peripheral blood. All receptors come from an adult man with Graves' ophthalmopathy.

This clonotype was counted many times. This chain joins TRBV4-3 and TRBJ2-7; D perhaps matches TRBD1 (6 bases). Trimming removed 1 base at V and 3 bases at J, with 13 bases between. The CDR3 is made up of 15 amino acids. CDR1 is LGHNA and CDR2 is YSLEER in the germline V gene. The CDR3 sequence is CASSQGLDRNYEQYF. The CDR3 region has the DNA TGCGCCAGCAGCCAAGGTTTGGACAGAAACTACGAGCAGTACTTC.

CDR3 coding DNA: TGTGCCACCAGCCGGGGGGGGGGGGTTTCACCCCTCCACTTT. This gives the protein CATSRGGGVSPLHF. The V and J genes are TRBV15 and TRBJ1-6, with D possibly being TRBD1 (5 bases). There are 14 residues in the CDR3. Germline V gene sequence: CDR1 LNHNV, CDR2 YYDKDF (reference sequence). Trimming removed 5 bases at V and 9 bases at J, with 14 bases between.

This chain uses TRBV7-3 with TRBJ2-3; TRBD1 matches 8 bases. Per the germline V gene, CDR1 is SGHTA and CDR2 is FQGTGA. V was clipped by 0 bases and J by 1 base; unmatched bases: 3. The CDR3 consists of 16 residues. CDR3 in DNA: TGTGCCAGCAGCTTAACACAGGGGGGAGGCACAGATACGCAGTATTTT. This gives the protein CASSLTQGGGTDTQYF.

In this sample, this clonotype turned up many times. The gene calls are TRBV10-3 and TRBJ2-7; D is ambiguous. Trimming took off 2 bases at V and 10 bases at J, with 15 bases between the two ends. The germline gives CDR1 ENHRY, CDR2 SYGVKD. This CDR3 has 13 residues. The CDR3 DNA is TGTGCCATCAGTGAGCCCGAGGTAACAGACCAGTACTTC. Translated, it gives CAISEPEVTDQYF.

The rearrangement joins TRBV11-2 to TRBJ2-2; 8 nucleotides match TRBD1. The J segment lost 3 bases and the V segment lost 6 bases, leaving 12 bases of the junction unmatched. In germline, CDR1 is SGHAT, CDR2 FQNNGV. This CDR3 contains 17 residues. CDR3 bases: TGTGCCAGCAGTCCGGGACAGGTTGGAATAGACACCGGGGAGCTGTTTTTT. It encodes CASSPGQVGIDTGELFF.

Turning to this clonotype: A much larger clonotype is one base distant, so this may be a read error. V is TRBV12-3 or TRBV12-4 and J is TRBJ2-7; D is perhaps TRBD2 (5 bases). This CDR3 contains 13 residues. CDR3 amino acids: CASSLGASHESRF. The CDR3 nucleotides read TGTGCCAGCAGCTTAGGAGCTAGCCATGAATCCCGCTTC.